This T cell receptor beta chain is drawn from a study of regulatory T cells in long-lasting Graves disease. Study-wide background: A definition of persistent Graves' disease required over 5 years of antithyroid drugs plus positive TSH receptor antibodies.

Arm-PCR with iRepertoire HTBI primers amplified the CDR3 regions for these TCR beta libraries. TCRdb reanalysed the multiplex PCR reads using MiXCR and keeps one entry per CDR3 protein. Of roughly 400,000 distinct CDR3 sequences listed, less than 25% are singletons. This clonotype was counted ten times or more. The time point: persistent/refractory GD, antithyroid drugs over 5 years with positive TRAb. The TCR library used RNA extracted from PBMCs. The CDR3 has 14 residues. Germline V gene sequence: CDR1 MDHEN, CDR2 SYDVKM. With 4 bases clipped from V and 1 base from J, the junction kept 1 base outside the gene matches.

The chain links TRBV28 to TRBJ1-1; TRBD1 agrees at 9 bases. This receptor was obtained from a female donor with Graves disease. The sequences come from peripheral blood mononuclear cells (PBMCs), collected when the disease was refractory, from a patient treated with antithyroid drugs. The CDR3 loop is CASSWDRANTEAFF. CDR3 in DNA: TGTGCCAGCAGTTGGGACAGGGCGAACACTGAAGCTTTCTTT. The full variable domain, rest sourced from reference TRBV28 and TRBJ1-1, is DVKVTQSSRYLVKRTGEKVFLECVQDMDHENMFWYRQDPGLGLRLIYFSYDVKMKEKGDIPEGYSVSREKKERFSLILESASTNQTSMYLCASSWDRANTEAFFGQGTRLTVV.